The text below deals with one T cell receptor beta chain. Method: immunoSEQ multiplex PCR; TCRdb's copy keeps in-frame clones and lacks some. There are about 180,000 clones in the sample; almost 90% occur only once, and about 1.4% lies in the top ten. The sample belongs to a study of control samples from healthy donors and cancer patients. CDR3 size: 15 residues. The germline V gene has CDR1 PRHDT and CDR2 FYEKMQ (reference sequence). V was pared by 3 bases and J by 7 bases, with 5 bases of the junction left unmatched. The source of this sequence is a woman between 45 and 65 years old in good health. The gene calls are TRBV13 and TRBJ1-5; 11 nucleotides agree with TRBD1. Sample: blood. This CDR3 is CASSLGQGVGQPQHF. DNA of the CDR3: TGTGCCAGCAGCTTGGGACAGGGGGTAGGGCAGCCCCAGCATTTT.